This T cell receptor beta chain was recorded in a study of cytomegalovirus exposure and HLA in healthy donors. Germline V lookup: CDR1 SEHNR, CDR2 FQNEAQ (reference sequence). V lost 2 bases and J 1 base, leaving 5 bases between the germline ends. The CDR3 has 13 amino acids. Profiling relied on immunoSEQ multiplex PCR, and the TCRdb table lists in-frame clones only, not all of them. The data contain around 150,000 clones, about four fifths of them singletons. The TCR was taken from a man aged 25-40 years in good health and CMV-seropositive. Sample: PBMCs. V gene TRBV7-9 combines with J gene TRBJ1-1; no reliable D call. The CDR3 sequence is CASSLNGNTEAFF. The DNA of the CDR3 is TGTGCCAGCAGCTTAAACGGGAACACTGAAGCTTTCTTT. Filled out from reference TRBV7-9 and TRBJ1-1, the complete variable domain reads DTGVSQNPRHKITKRGQNVTFRCDPISEHNRLYWYRQTLGQGPEFLTYFQNEAQLEKSRLLSDRFSAERPKGSFSTLEIQRTEQGDSAMYLCASSLNGNTEAFFGQGTRLTVV.